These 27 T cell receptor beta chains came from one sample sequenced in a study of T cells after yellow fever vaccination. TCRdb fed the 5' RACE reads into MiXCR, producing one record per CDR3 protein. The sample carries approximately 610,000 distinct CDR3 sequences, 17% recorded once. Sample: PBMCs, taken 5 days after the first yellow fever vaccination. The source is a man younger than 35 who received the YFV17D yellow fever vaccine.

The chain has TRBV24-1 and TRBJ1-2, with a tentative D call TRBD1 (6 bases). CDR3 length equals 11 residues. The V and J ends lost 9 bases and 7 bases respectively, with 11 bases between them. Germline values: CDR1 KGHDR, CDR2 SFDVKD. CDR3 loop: CATQGGFGYTF. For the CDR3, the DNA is TGTGCCACCCAAGGGGGATTTGGCTACACCTTC.

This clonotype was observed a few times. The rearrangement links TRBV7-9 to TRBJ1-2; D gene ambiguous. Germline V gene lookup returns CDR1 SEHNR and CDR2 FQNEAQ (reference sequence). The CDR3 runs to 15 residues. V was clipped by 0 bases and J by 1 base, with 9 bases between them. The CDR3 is CASSLAHGINYGYTF. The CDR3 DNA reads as TGTGCCAGCAGCTTAGCCCACGGAATTAACTATGGCTACACCTTC.

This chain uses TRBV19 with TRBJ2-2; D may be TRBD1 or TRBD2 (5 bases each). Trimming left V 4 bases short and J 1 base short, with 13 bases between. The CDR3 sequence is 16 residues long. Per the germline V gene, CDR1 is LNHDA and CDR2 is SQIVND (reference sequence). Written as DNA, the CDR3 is TGTGCCAGTAGTACCGGGACCGCTCAGAACACCGGGGAGCTGTTTTTT. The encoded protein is CASSTGTAQNTGELFF.

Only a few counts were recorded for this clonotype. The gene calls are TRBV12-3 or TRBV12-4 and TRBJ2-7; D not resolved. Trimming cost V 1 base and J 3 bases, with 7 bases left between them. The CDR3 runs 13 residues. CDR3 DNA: TGTGCCAGCAGTTTAGGACGGCTCTACGAGCAGTACTTC. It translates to CASSLGRLYEQYF.

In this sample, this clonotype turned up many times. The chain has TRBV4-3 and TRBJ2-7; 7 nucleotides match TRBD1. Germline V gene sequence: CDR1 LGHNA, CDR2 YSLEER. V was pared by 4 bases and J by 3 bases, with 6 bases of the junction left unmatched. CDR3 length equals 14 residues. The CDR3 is CASSRKTGFYEQYF. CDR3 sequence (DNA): TGCGCCAGCAGCCGGAAGACAGGGTTCTACGAGCAGTACTTC.

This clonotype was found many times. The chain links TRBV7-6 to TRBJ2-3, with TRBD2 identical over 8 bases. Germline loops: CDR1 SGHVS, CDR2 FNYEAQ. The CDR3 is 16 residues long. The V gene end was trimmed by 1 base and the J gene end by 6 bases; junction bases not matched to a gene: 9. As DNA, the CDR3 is TGTGCCAGCAGCTTAGTACAATCGGGGGGGGCCGATACGCAGTATTTT. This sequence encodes CASSLVQSGGADTQYF. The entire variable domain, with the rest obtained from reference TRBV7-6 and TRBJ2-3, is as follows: GAGVSQSPRYKVTKRGQDVALRCDPISGHVSLYWYRQALGQGPEFLTYFNYEAQQDKSGLPNDRFSAERPEGSISTLTIQRTEQRDSAMYRCASSLVQSGGADTQYFGPGTRLTVL.

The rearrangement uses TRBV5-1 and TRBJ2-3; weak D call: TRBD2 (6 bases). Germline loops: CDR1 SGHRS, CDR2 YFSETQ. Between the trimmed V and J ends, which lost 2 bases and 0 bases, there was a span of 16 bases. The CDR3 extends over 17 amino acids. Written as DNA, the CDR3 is TGCGCCAGCAGCTTCCTCAACCGGGACTTTAGCACAGATACGCAGTATTTT. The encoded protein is CASSFLNRDFSTDTQYF.

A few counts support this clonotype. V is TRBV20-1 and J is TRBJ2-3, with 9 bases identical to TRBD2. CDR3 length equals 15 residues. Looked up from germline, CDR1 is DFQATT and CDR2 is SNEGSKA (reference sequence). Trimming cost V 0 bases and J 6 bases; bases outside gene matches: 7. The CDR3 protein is CSARDSAAGGDTQYF. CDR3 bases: TGCAGTGCTAGAGATTCTGCGGCGGGGGGGGATACGCAGTATTTT.

In nucleotides, the CDR3 is TGTGCCAGCAGTCCCGGGACAGGGAGTGGCAATGAGCAGTTCTTC. Translating gives CASSPGTGSGNEQFF. The chain uses TRBV6-1 and TRBJ2-1, with TRBD1 matching 9 bases. Germline V lookup: CDR1 MNHNS, CDR2 SASEGT. Trimming removed 5 bases from V and 6 bases from J; junction bases left unmatched: 8. This CDR3 region has 15 residues.

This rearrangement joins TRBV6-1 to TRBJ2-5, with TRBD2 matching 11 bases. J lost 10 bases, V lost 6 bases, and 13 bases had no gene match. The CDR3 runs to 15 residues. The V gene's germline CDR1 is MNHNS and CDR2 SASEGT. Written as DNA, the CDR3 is TGTGCCAGCAGGAAGAGACTAGCGGGGCCTCCGGACCAGTACTTC. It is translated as CASRKRLAGPPDQYF.

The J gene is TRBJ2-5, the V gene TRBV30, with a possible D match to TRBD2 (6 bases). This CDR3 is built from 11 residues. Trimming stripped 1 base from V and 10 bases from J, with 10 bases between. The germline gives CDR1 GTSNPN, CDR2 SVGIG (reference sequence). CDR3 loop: CAWSEVEGQYF. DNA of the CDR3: TGTGCCTGGAGTGAAGTGGAGGGCCAGTACTTC.

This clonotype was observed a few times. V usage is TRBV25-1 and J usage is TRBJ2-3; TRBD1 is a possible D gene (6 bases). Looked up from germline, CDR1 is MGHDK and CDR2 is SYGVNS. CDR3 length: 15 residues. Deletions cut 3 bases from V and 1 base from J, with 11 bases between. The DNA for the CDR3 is TGTGCCAGCAGTGATACAGGGTTGGGCACAGATACGCAGTATTTT. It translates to CASSDTGLGTDTQYF.

The CDR3 sequence: CSARGSALTDTQYF. In DNA, the CDR3 is TGCAGTGCTAGAGGTAGTGCTCTCACAGATACGCAGTATTTT. The V and J genes are TRBV20-1 and TRBJ2-3; D ambiguous. V shed 1 base and J shed 2 bases, with 10 bases lying between them. Per the germline V gene, CDR1 is DFQATT and CDR2 is SNEGSKA (reference sequence). This CDR3 is 14 amino acids long.

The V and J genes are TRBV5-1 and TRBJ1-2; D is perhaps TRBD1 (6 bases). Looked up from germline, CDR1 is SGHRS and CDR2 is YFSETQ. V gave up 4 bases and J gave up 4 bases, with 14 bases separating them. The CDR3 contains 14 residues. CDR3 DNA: TGCGCCAGCAGCATCGCGGGACACCTCTATGGCTACACCTTC. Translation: CASSIAGHLYGYTF.

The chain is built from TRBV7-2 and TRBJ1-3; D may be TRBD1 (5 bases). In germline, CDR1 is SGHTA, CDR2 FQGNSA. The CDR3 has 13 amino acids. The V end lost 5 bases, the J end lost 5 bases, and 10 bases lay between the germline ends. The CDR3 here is CASSTDKRNTIYF. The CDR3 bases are TGTGCCAGCAGCACGGACAAACGAAACACCATATATTTT.

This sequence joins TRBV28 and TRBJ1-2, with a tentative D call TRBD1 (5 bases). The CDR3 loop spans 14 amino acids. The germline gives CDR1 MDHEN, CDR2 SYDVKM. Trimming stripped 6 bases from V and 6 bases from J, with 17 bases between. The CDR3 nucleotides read TGTGCCAGCAGCCTCGGGACCCGGGAACATGGCTACACCTTC. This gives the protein CASSLGTREHGYTF.

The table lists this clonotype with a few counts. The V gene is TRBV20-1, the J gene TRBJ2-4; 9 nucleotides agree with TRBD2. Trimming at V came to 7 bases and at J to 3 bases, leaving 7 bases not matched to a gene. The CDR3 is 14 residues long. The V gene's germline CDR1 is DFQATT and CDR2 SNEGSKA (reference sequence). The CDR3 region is CSVPRGGGKNIQYF. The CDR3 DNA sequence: TGCAGTGTCCCCCGCGGGGGGGGCAAAAACATTCAGTACTTC.

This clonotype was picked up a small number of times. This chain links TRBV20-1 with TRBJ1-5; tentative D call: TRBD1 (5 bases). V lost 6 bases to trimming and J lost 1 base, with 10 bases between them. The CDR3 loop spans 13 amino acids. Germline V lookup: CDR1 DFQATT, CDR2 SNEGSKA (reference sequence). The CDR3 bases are TGCAGTGCAAATTACAGGAGCAATCAGCCCCAGCATTTT. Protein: CSANYRSNQPQHF.

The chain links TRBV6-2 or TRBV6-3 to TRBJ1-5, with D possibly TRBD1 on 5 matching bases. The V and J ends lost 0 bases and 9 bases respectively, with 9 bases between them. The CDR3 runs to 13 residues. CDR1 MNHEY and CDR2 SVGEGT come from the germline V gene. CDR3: CASSYSTGGPQHF. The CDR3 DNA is TGTGCCAGCAGTTACTCGACCGGGGGGCCCCAGCATTTT.

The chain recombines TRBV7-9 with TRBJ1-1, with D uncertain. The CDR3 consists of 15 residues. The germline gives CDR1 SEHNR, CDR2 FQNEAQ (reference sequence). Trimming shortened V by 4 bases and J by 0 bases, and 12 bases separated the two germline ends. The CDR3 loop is CASSSARTVNTEAFF. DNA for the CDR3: TGTGCCAGCAGCTCGGCCCGGACGGTGAACACTGAAGCTTTCTTT.

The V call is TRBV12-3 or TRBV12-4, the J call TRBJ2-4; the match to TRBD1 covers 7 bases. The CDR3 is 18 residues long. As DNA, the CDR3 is TGTACCATCAGTTTAGGGACAGTGGTCTCCTTAGCCAAAAACATTCAGTACTTC. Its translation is CTISLGTVVSLAKNIQYF.

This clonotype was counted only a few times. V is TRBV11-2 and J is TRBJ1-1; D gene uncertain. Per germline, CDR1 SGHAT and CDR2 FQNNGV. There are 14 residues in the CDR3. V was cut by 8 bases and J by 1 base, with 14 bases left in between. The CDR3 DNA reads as TGTGCCAGCGTCTCGGGCAGGAGGAACACTGAAGCTTTCTTT. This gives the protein CASVSGRRNTEAFF. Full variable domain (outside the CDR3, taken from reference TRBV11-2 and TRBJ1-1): EAGVAQSPRYKIIEKRQSVAFWCNPISGHATLYWYQQILGQGPKLLIQFQNNGVVDDSQLPKDRFSAERLKGVDSTLKIQPAKLEDSAVYLCASVSGRRNTEAFFGQGTRLTVV.

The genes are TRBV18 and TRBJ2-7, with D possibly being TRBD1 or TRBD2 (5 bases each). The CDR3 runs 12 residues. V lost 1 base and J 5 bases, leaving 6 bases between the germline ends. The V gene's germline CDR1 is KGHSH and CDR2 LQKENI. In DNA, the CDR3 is TGTGCCAGCTCACCACGGGGGAACGAGCAGTACGTC. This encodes CASSPRGNEQYV.

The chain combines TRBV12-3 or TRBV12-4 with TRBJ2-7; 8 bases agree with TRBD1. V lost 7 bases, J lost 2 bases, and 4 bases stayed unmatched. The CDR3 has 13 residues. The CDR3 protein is CASTGTGTYEQYF. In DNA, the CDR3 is TGTGCCAGCACCGGGACAGGTACCTACGAGCAGTACTTC.

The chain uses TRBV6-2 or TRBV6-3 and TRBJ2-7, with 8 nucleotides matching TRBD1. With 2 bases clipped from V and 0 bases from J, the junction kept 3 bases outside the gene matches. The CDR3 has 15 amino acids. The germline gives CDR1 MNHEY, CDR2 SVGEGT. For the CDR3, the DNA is TGTGCCAGCAGTTACGCGGGACAGGTCTCCTACGAGCAGTACGTC. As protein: CASSYAGQVSYEQYV.

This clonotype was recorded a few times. Written as DNA, the CDR3 is TGTGCCAGCAGTGTCGAGGGACAGGGATTATCCGGGGAGCTGTTTTTT. It specifies CASSVEGQGLSGELFF. The chain couples TRBV2 to TRBJ2-2; 9 nucleotides agree with TRBD1. V gave up 4 bases and J gave up 6 bases; unmatched junction bases: 9. There are 16 residues in the CDR3. Germline lookup yields CDR1 SNHLY and CDR2 FYNNEI.

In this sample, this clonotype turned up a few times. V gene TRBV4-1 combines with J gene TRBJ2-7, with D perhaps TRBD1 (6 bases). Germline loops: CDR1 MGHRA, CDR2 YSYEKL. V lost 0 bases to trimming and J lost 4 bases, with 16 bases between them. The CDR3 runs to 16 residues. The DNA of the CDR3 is TGCGCCAGCAGCCAAGATTTGGGGGACCAGGGGTACGAGCAGTACTTC. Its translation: CASSQDLGDQGYEQYF.